This TCR beta chain derives from a study of blood T cell repertoires in COVID-19 (dated by TCRdb to about 2020). General notes on the study: Samples from collaborators originated in the United States, Italy and Spain and spanned both the acute and convalescent phases of COVID-19. The prospective study material was composed of cDNA or gDNA derived from T cells, B-cell-depleted T cells, or PBMCs. Deeply sampled blood TCRbeta repertoires from subjects exposed to, actively infected with, or recovered from COVID-19 were included in the dataset. The repertoires were released in a freely available public database meant as a resource for research on the immune response to SARS-CoV-2. The samples were drawn from the first 160 participants of the ongoing ImmuneRACE study and from over a thousand subjects provided by 6 global collaborators. Nearly every sample came with metadata listing a de-identified subject ID, COVID-19 status, age in years and sex. Where available, HLA class I and class II types were obtained from metadata supplied by the sample provider rather than from assay-based typing. Results the study describes overall, beyond this receptor: The quantity of clinical and demographic metadata differed by source and by participant and was supplied without curation.

TCRbeta CDR3 regions were amplified from genomic DNA by means of the immunoSEQ Assay, a bias-controlled multiplex PCR. The paper's data handling went like this. The number of nucleated cells in each sample was estimated from the amplification of reference gene primers within the assay. Sequence reads were collapsed and filtered to measure the absolute abundance of every unique TCRbeta CDR3 rearrangement. For each sample, productive Simpson clonality was calculated as the square root of Simpson's diversity index across productive rearrangements. TCRdb stores this immuneACCESS table with in-frame sequences only. Part of the clones is absent; in the studies checked, under half of the shortfall reflects unresolved V genes, and no reason is known for the rest. Clone size and V and J calls were adopted from that table, with D and trimming inferred from the DNA. The sample data list 350,000 to 400,000 clones, and 90% to 95% of these were observed just once. The ten largest clones capture 0.7% to 0.95% of the sample.

A remark on this clone: The specificity of this receptor is unknown. Base quality data are lacking; no much larger clone is found one base away.

In the prospective study, participants were roughly 18 to 100 years old, resided in around 25 geographic areas of the United States, and were enrolled through a virtual design. In the prospective study, participants were assigned to cohorts based on the clinical history participants reported in a screening survey and a study questionnaire. Exposed participants had been in contact, within 2 weeks of entering the study, with a person who had a PCR-confirmed or clinician-diagnosed case of COVID-19. Each participant in the prospective study had whole blood, serum and a nasopharyngeal or oropharyngeal swab collected by mobile phlebotomists. Over a roughly two-month period, participants in the prospective study had the option of providing additional blood draws and questionnaires. Before DNA extraction, prospective study blood samples were shipped either frozen or at room temperature. The CDR1 and CDR2 encoded by the germline V gene are MNHEY and SVGAGI. V loses 9 bases of germline sequence and J loses 1 base, and the interval between the two ends is 15 bases. From its cysteine to its phenylalanine, the CDR3 spans 15 amino acids. Just the 45-base CDR3 DNA is kept, in frame starting at base 1.

Sample: PBMCs or T cells enriched from blood (not recorded which). The source is a woman between 40 and 50 years old who had been exposed to COVID-19. Recombination linked TRBV6-5 to TRBJ2-2; 6 matching bases give a weak D call of TRBD1. In nucleotides, the sequence is TGTGCCAGTAACGTCCGGACAGAGAACACCGGGGAGCTGTTTTTT. It translates as CASNVRTENTGELFF.